This T cell receptor (beta chain) was documented in a study of T cell responses to AZD1222 COVID-19 vaccine. Overall study results and limits: Within unmutated variant regions lay the reported targets of nearly half of spike-specific TCRs.

On this clone itself: Its antigen is not known.

The method was immunoSEQ multiplex PCR; TCRdb's version includes in-frame clones alone and lacks a portion of them. This table has roughly 140,000 clones, around 89% appearing once. Sequenced here: peripheral blood, sampled on day 0 of AZD1222 vaccination. The receptor was isolated from an adult in good health.

CDR3 nucleotides: TGTGCCAGCAGCTTAGGGGCCACACCAAGCAATCAGCCCCAGCATTTT. Amino acids: CASSLGATPSNQPQHF. The chain links TRBV7-2 to TRBJ1-5; no reliable D call. The germline gives CDR1 SGHTA, CDR2 FQGNSA. The CDR3 has 16 residues. The V and J ends lost 1 base and 1 base respectively, with 11 bases between them.